In this sample, the clone carrying this T cell receptor (beta chain) turned up a few times. Its antigen is as yet unknown. CDR1 is ENHRY and CDR2 is SYGVKD in the germline V gene. This CDR3 comprises 12 residues. V was clipped by 5 bases and J by 9 bases, with 11 bases between them. Using immunoSEQ multiplex PCR, the repertoire was profiled, and TCRdb retains in-frame clones only, with some absent. The sample includes over 9,500 clones, about 66% of them seen just once. These data belong to a study of tumor-infiltrating lymphocytes in localized non-small cell lung cancer. Study overall: Some samples were collected after neoadjuvant chemotherapy; smokers, never-smokers and several histologies were included. Study-wide results and caveats: T-cell fraction did not differ between immunotypes IM1 and IM2. Only some patients had TCR sequencing, depending on available tissue.

The chain carries TRBV10-3 and TRBJ1-5; possible D gene TRBD1, 6 bases. The sequence came from a human donor with non-small cell lung cancer. Sequenced sample: lung tumor tissue. This chain's CDR3 is CAISTGGRPQHF. CDR3 nucleotides: TGTGCCATCAGTACGGGGGGGCGGCCCCAGCATTTT.